The 31 T cell receptor beta chains below come from one sample, sequenced in a study of blood T cell repertoires in COVID-19. This table comes from immunoSEQ multiplex PCR, and its TCRdb copy is limited to in-frame clones, with some not included. The sample shows some 300,000 clones, around 92% of them seen only once. The specimen sequenced was PBMCs or T cells enriched from blood (not recorded which). The receptors were gathered from a woman aged 25 to 39 who had recovered from COVID-19.

V gene TRBV30 combines with J gene TRBJ1-4; 10 bases fit TRBD1. Germline CDR1 reads GTSNPN; CDR2 reads SVGIG (reference sequence). This CDR3 has 15 residues. The V and J ends lost 3 bases and 7 bases, in that order; junction bases with no gene match: 8. CDR3 DNA sequence: TGTGCCTGGAGGCAGGGACAGGGGAATTTTGAAAAACTGTTTTTT. This sequence encodes CAWRQGQGNFEKLFF.

V and J are TRBV28 and TRBJ2-1; D possibly corresponds to TRBD1 (6 bases). Per the germline V gene, CDR1 is MDHEN and CDR2 is SYDVKM. The CDR3 totals 18 residues. V was trimmed by 6 bases and J by 6 bases, leaving 27 bases between them. CDR3 DNA sequence: TGTGCCAGCAGCTGGCGCTTCCTAGGGGGTCAAGTCTCCAATGAGCAGTTCTTC. Its translation is CASSWRFLGGQVSNEQFF.

The V call is TRBV18, the J call TRBJ1-3; no clear D. The germline CDR1 and CDR2 sequences are KGHSH and LQKENI. The CDR3 contains 15 residues. The V end lost 2 bases, the J end lost 3 bases, and 11 bases lay between the germline ends. The CDR3 DNA is TGTGCCAGCTCACCAGCTTCGGGGTATGGAAACACCATATATTTT. Residues: CASSPASGYGNTIYF.

V gene TRBV11-2 combines with J gene TRBJ2-7, with 13 nucleotides matching TRBD2. Germline V CDR1 and CDR2: SGHAT, FQNNGV. With 3 bases clipped from V and 6 bases from J, the junction kept 2 bases outside the gene matches. This CDR3 contains 14 residues. In nucleotides, the CDR3 is TGTGCCAGCAGCTTGGGACTAGCGGGAAGCGAGCAGTACTTC. Its protein is CASSLGLAGSEQYF.

This chain uses TRBV19 with TRBJ2-5; D remains unclear. Germline CDR1 is LNHDA and CDR2 is SQIVND (reference sequence). The length of the CDR3 is 11 residues. The V and J ends lost 1 base and 7 bases respectively, with 4 bases between them. CDR3 amino acids: CASSIGGTQYF. CDR3 DNA sequence: TGTGCCAGTAGTATAGGAGGGACCCAGTACTTC.

The chain joins TRBV19 to TRBJ2-1; no firm D call. Deletions cut 4 bases from V and 0 bases from J, with 7 bases between. Germline values: CDR1 LNHDA, CDR2 SQIVND (reference sequence). The CDR3 runs 14 residues. CDR3 sequence reads: CASSNEASYNEQFF. The CDR3 DNA is TGTGCCAGTAGTAATGAAGCCTCCTACAATGAGCAGTTCTTC.

J is TRBJ2-5 and V is TRBV24-1, with 7 bases matching TRBD1. Germline V gives CDR1 KGHDR, CDR2 SFDVKD. This CDR3 region has 13 residues. V lost 7 bases, J lost 0 bases, and 1 base stayed unmatched. For the CDR3, the DNA is TGTGCCACCAGAACAGGGGACCAAGAGACCCAGTACTTC. It codes for CATRTGDQETQYF.

The chain joins TRBV18 to TRBJ2-3; 7 positions agree with TRBD1. The CDR3 extends over 16 amino acids. Germline CDR1 is KGHSH and CDR2 is LQKENI. Germline trimming cut 1 base from V and 0 bases from J; bases unmatched to any gene: 4. CDR3 region: CASSPLPGGSTDTQYF. CDR3 nucleotides: TGTGCCAGCTCACCACTTCCAGGGGGAAGCACAGATACGCAGTATTTT.

The chain combines TRBV5-6 with TRBJ1-5; the match to TRBD1 covers 7 bases. Germline V lookup: CDR1 SGHDT, CDR2 YYEEEE. V gave up 1 base and J gave up 2 bases; unmatched junction bases: 3. The CDR3 extends over 15 amino acids. The CDR3 loop is CASSLFTGGNQPQHF. CDR3 sequence (DNA): TGTGCCAGCAGCTTGTTCACAGGGGGCAATCAGCCCCAGCATTTT.

The chain joins TRBV3-1 (or the pseudogene TRBV3-2) to TRBJ2-7; D unclear. The CDR3 spans 12 residues. Germline V gene lookup returns CDR1 LGHDT and CDR2 YNNKEL (reference sequence). V was shortened by 0 bases and J by 5 bases, with 5 bases between the two germline ends. The CDR3 sequence: CASSQDRNEQYF. CDR3 bases: TGTGCCAGCAGCCAAGATAGAAACGAGCAGTACTTC.

This chain uses TRBV7-3 with TRBJ2-1, with D maybe TRBD1 (6 bases). V lost 2 bases and J 4 bases, leaving 15 bases between the germline ends. This CDR3 contains 16 residues. Germline-derived CDR1 and CDR2 are SGHTA and FQGTGA. CDR3 protein: CASSLRDIGRYNEQFF. CDR3 in DNA: TGTGCCAGCAGCTTACGGGACATTGGCCGATACAATGAGCAGTTCTTC.

The chain is built from TRBV5-4 and TRBJ1-4, with 8 positions matching TRBD1. Looked up from germline, CDR1 is SGHNT and CDR2 is YYREEE (reference sequence). This CDR3 is 15 amino acids long. The J segment lost 5 bases and the V segment lost 1 base, leaving 4 bases of the junction unmatched. The CDR3 spells CASSLKQGANEKLFF. The CDR3 DNA reads TGTGCCAGCAGCTTGAAGCAGGGGGCGAATGAAAAACTGTTTTTT.

The chain uses TRBV19 and TRBJ1-4, with D perhaps TRBD1 (5 bases). Trimming pared 9 bases from V and 0 bases from J, leaving 8 bases between. CDR3 length equals 13 residues. Germline V CDR1 and CDR2: LNHDA, SQIVND (reference sequence). The CDR3, as DNA: TGTGCCAGCCGGGGGACAACTAATGAAAAACTGTTTTTT. Its protein is CASRGTTNEKLFF.

The chain has TRBV11-3 and TRBJ2-2, with D perhaps TRBD2 (7 bases). CDR3 length: 15 amino acids. The V gene lost 7 bases and the J gene lost 4 bases, with 16 bases spanning the gap. Germline V gene data show CDR1 as SGHNT and CDR2 as YENEEA. The CDR3 region is CASTQEGGGTGELFF. The CDR3 nucleotides read TGTGCCAGCACCCAGGAGGGAGGGGGCACCGGGGAGCTGTTTTTT.

The V and J genes are TRBV19 and TRBJ1-5; D may be TRBD1 (5 bases). CDR1 is LNHDA, CDR2 SQIVND, per germline (reference sequence). Trimming shortened V by 5 bases and J by 4 bases, and 15 bases separated the two germline ends. The CDR3 extends over 15 amino acids. The CDR3 DNA is TGTGCCAGTAGTCCCATCCAGGGTGGTAATCAGCCCCAGCATTTT. Its protein product is CASSPIQGGNQPQHF.

The V call is TRBV2, the J call TRBJ2-4; the match to TRBD1 covers 9 bases. With 8 bases clipped from V and 0 bases from J, the junction kept 11 bases outside the gene matches. The CDR3 runs to 17 residues. From germline, CDR1 is SNHLY and CDR2 FYNNEI. CDR3 DNA: TGTGCCAGCGACCCGGGACAGGGATTGTTAGCCAAAAACATTCAGTACTTC. This sequence encodes CASDPGQGLLAKNIQYF.

The chain combines TRBV24-1 with TRBJ2-5; 9 positions agree with TRBD1. The V segment lost 3 bases and the J segment 2 bases; nucleotides outside the gene matches: 3. Germline V lookup: CDR1 KGHDR, CDR2 SFDVKD. This CDR3 is built from 15 residues. CDR3 DNA sequence: TGTGCCACCAGTGATAGACAGGGGGGACAAGAGACCCAGTACTTC. As protein: CATSDRQGGQETQYF.

This clone is a singleton in its sample. This chain connects TRBV5-1 to TRBJ2-2; D gene uncertain. The CDR3 loop spans 13 amino acids. Between the trimmed V and J ends, which lost 0 bases and 4 bases, there was a span of 4 bases. Germline CDR1 SGHRS, CDR2 YFSETQ. The CDR3 region has the DNA TGCGCCAGCAGCTTGGGTCTCACCGGGGAGCTGTTTTTT. Translated: CASSLGLTGELFF.

This CDR3 reads CASSLAGTEYNSLFF. The CDR3 DNA reads as TGTGCCAGCAGCTTGGCCGGGACAGAGTACAACTCACTGTTTTTT. The chain is built from TRBV5-5 and TRBJ1-4, with 7 bases matching TRBD1. The CDR3 consists of 15 residues. Germline CDR1 SGHKS, CDR2 YYEKEE (reference sequence). The V gene end was trimmed by 0 bases and the J gene end by 13 bases; junction bases not matched to a gene: 12.

The J gene is TRBJ1-5, the V gene TRBV2; no definite D call. Germline loops: CDR1 SNHLY, CDR2 FYNNEI. The CDR3 runs 15 residues. V was cut by 6 bases and J by 0 bases, with 12 bases left in between. In DNA, the CDR3 is TGTGCCAGCAGGGAGGACCTCTATAGCAATCAGCCCCAGCATTTT. It translates to CASREDLYSNQPQHF.

The chain links TRBV27 to TRBJ1-4, with D tentatively TRBD1 (6 bases). This CDR3 spans 15 amino acids. V was trimmed by 6 bases and J by 8 bases, leaving 19 bases between them. Per the germline V gene, CDR1 is MNHEY and CDR2 is SMNVEV (reference sequence). The CDR3 protein is CASRLYSRDTEKLFF. DNA of the CDR3: TGTGCCAGCAGGCTATATAGCCGGGACACAGAAAAACTGTTTTTT.

The chain recombines TRBV4-1 with TRBJ1-4, with 7 positions matching TRBD1. The CDR3 loop spans 16 amino acids. The germline V gene has CDR1 MGHRA and CDR2 YSYEKL. Trimming at V came to 2 bases and at J to 5 bases, leaving 8 bases not matched to a gene. The CDR3 spells CASSQTQQGRNEKLFF. The CDR3 DNA is TGCGCCAGCAGCCAAACCCAACAGGGGAGGAATGAAAAACTGTTTTTT.

The genes are TRBV7-2 and TRBJ1-2; D might be TRBD1 (5 bases). The CDR3 is made up of 16 amino acids. Germline CDR1 SGHTA, CDR2 FQGNSA. Trimming took off 0 bases at V and 3 bases at J, with 14 bases between the two ends. The CDR3 DNA follows: TGTGCCAGCAGCTTAGCGCATGGCCCCAGGGACTATGGCTACACCTTC. The encoded protein is CASSLAHGPRDYGYTF.

This rearrangement joins TRBV5-1 to TRBJ1-2; 9 bases are shared with TRBD1. The J segment lost 3 bases and the V segment lost 7 bases, leaving 4 bases of the junction unmatched. The CDR3 is 13 amino acids. The germline gives CDR1 SGHRS, CDR2 YFSETQ. CDR3 DNA sequence: TGCGCCAGCCGGCGGGACAGGGACTATGGCTACACCTTC. Its translation is CASRRDRDYGYTF.

V and J are TRBV10-2 and TRBJ1-1; D perhaps matches TRBD1 (6 bases). CDR3 size: 13 residues. Germline V gene lookup returns CDR1 WSHSY and CDR2 SAAADI. The germline V and J ends were trimmed by 5 bases and 3 bases, with 10 bases remaining between them. The CDR3 sequence: CASSSQGHTEAFF. The CDR3 coding sequence is TGCGCCAGCAGTTCACAGGGACACACTGAAGCTTTCTTT.

The chain recombines TRBV4-1 with TRBJ2-1; TRBD2 agrees at 7 bases. V lost 3 bases to trimming and J lost 0 bases; unmatched junction nucleotides: 5. The germline CDR1 and CDR2 sequences are MGHRA and YSYEKL. The length of the CDR3 is 16 residues. The CDR3 sequence is CASSHGRTSSYNEQFF. In DNA, the CDR3 is TGCGCCAGCAGCCACGGCAGGACTAGCTCCTACAATGAGCAGTTCTTC.

This CDR3 is CASSQLGGREQFF. CDR3 bases: TGTGCCAGCAGCCAACTCGGGGGACGTGAGCAGTTCTTC. This sequence joins TRBV3-1 (or the pseudogene TRBV3-2) and TRBJ2-1; D might be TRBD2 (6 bases). The CDR3 spans 13 residues. With 2 bases removed from V and 9 bases from J, the gap between germline ends came to 11 bases. Looked up from germline, CDR1 is LGHDT and CDR2 is YNNKEL (reference sequence).

The rearrangement uses TRBV7-2 and TRBJ2-1; 12 bases agree with TRBD2. The CDR3 runs 15 residues. CDR1 is SGHTA and CDR2 is FQGNSA in the germline V gene. V trimming: 6 bases; J trimming: 8 bases; junction bases outside the gene matches: 8. The CDR3: CASSPTSGSYDEQFF. CDR3 coding DNA: TGTGCCAGCAGTCCGACTAGCGGGAGTTACGATGAGCAGTTCTTC.

The V call is TRBV11-1, the J call TRBJ2-2, with no clear D. The V gene's germline CDR1 is SGHAT and CDR2 FQDESV (reference sequence). Trimming took 5 bases from V and 5 from J, leaving 3 bases between them. The CDR3 contains 11 residues. CDR3 protein: CASSVTGELFF. The CDR3 DNA is TGTGCCAGCAGCGTAACCGGGGAGCTGTTTTTT.

The chain carries TRBV30 and TRBJ1-5; no firm D call. This CDR3 comprises 15 residues. Germline V CDR1 and CDR2: GTSNPN, SVGIG (reference sequence). V lost 0 bases and J lost 5, with 14 bases in between. The CDR3 DNA sequence: TGTGCCTGGAGTGTACACGGCGGTAACCATCAGCCCCAGCATTTT. It encodes CAWSVHGGNHQPQHF. Full variable domain (remainder filled in from reference TRBV30 and TRBJ1-5): SQTIHQWPATLVQPVGSPLSLECTVEGTSNPNLYWYRQAAGRGLQLLFYSVGIGQISSEVPQNLSASRPQDRQFILSSKKLLLSDSGFYLCAWSVHGGNHQPQHFGDGTRLSIL.

V usage is TRBV7-8 and J usage is TRBJ2-7, with 7 nucleotides matching TRBD2. The CDR3 is 17 residues long. Germline V CDR1 and CDR2: SGHVS, FQNEAQ. Trimming cost V 5 bases and J 2 bases; bases outside gene matches: 15. CDR3 amino acids: CASSPEVGPSGPYEQYF. CDR3 nucleotide sequence: TGTGCCAGCAGCCCCGAGGTAGGGCCTAGCGGACCCTACGAGCAGTACTTC.